A selection of T cell receptor beta chains follows, all from one sample in a study of T cells in Graves' hyperthyroidism and ophthalmopathy. TCRdb used MiXCR to reprocess the multiplex PCR reads, holding one entry per CDR3 protein. The profile shows more than 450,000 distinct CDR3 sequences, about 20% of them singletons. Sequenced: blood. The receptor source for this set is a man between 40 and 49 years old with Graves' ophthalmopathy. CDR3s include the opening cysteine and the closing phenylalanine or tryptophan. The D gene is left open where the match is weak. Expanded clones are given a class, and other clones once, few, many or no size at all.

J gene: TRBJ1-3
V gene: TRBV3-1
D gene: .
clone size: few
CDR3 DNA: TGTGCCAGCAGCCGAAAGTCCCGGGAGTCCATCTCTGGAAACACCATATATTTT
CDR3 protein: CASSRKSRESISGNTIYF

J gene: TRBJ2-3
V gene: TRBV13
D gene: TRBD2
clone size: many
CDR3 DNA: TGTGCCAGCAGCTCATTAGCGGGAGATGGCACAGATACGCAGTATTTT
CDR3 protein: CASSSLAGDGTDTQYF

J gene: TRBJ1-1
V gene: TRBV18
D gene: .
clone size: .
CDR3 DNA: TGTGCCAGCACAAGGGACGGGAACACTGAAGCTTTCTTT
CDR3 protein: CASTRDGNTEAFF

J gene: TRBJ2-1
V gene: TRBV15
D gene: .
clone size: .
CDR3 DNA: TGTGCCACCAGCAGGGCCGGGGCGTACAATGAGCAGTTCTTC
CDR3 protein: CATSRAGAYNEQFF

J gene: TRBJ1-1
V gene: TRBV3-1
D gene: TRBD1
clone size: .
CDR3 DNA: TGTGCCAGCGGCCACGGGACAGGGGCGGCTTTCTTT
CDR3 protein: CASGHGTGAAFF

J gene: TRBJ2-7
V gene: TRBV7-2
D gene: .
clone size: few
CDR3 DNA: TGTGCCAGCAGCTCCGGGATAGGGACCTACGAGCAGTACTTC
CDR3 protein: CASSSGIGTYEQYF

J gene: TRBJ2-1
V gene: TRBV27
D gene: .
clone size: many
CDR3 DNA: TGTGCCAGCAGTCCGCTACAGGGCACTCAGGGAAATGAGCAGTTCTTC
CDR3 protein: CASSPLQGTQGNEQFF

J gene: TRBJ1-1
V gene: TRBV5-1
D gene: TRBD1
clone size: .
CDR3 DNA: TGCGCCAGCAGCACACAGGGGGCGATGAACACTGAAGCTTTCTTT
CDR3 protein: CASSTQGAMNTEAFF

J gene: TRBJ2-7
V gene: TRBV7-3
D gene: .
clone size: few
CDR3 DNA: TGTGCCAGCAGCGCAAAATGGGGATACGAGCAGTACTTC
CDR3 protein: CASSAKWGYEQYF

J gene: TRBJ2-7
V gene: TRBV2
D gene: .
clone size: many
CDR3 DNA: TGTGCCAGCCAGAGGGGAAGAGCCTACGAGCAGTACTTC
CDR3 protein: CASQRGRAYEQYF

J gene: TRBJ1-2
V gene: TRBV18
D gene: .
clone size: few
CDR3 DNA: TGTGCCAGCTCACCGCCCAGGGCAGGGTCTTGGTATGGCTACACCTTC
CDR3 protein: CASSPPRAGSWYGYTF

J gene: TRBJ1-1
V gene: TRBV2
D gene: .
clone size: .
CDR3 DNA: TGTGCCAGCAGTGAAATTGGAGACAGGAACACTGAAGCTTTCTTT
CDR3 protein: CASSEIGDRNTEAFF

J gene: TRBJ1-2
V gene: TRBV29-1
D gene: .
clone size: .
CDR3 DNA: TGCAGCGACATGAGCCGGGTGACAGGCGGCTACACCTTC
CDR3 protein: CSDMSRVTGGYTF

J gene: TRBJ1-1
V gene: TRBV7-6
D gene: TRBD1
clone size: many
CDR3 DNA: TGTGCCAGCAGCTGGGAACAGGGGGCGGAAACTGAAGCTTTCTTT
CDR3 protein: CASSWEQGAETEAFF

J gene: TRBJ2-7
V gene: TRBV20-1
D gene: TRBD2
clone size: few
CDR3 DNA: TGCAGTGCTAGAGATCGAAGAGGGGTTAGCGGGAGGGCCCGCGGAAACGAGCAGTACTTC
CDR3 protein: CSARDRRGVSGRARGNEQYF

J gene: TRBJ1-5
V gene: TRBV28
D gene: .
clone size: many
CDR3 DNA: TGTGCCAGCAGTCCAGTGGTTAGCAATCAGCCCCAGCATTTT
CDR3 protein: CASSPVVSNQPQHF

J gene: TRBJ2-7
V gene: TRBV6-1
D gene: .
clone size: .
CDR3 DNA: TGTGCCAGCAGTCGACAGGACTACGAGCAGTACTTC
CDR3 protein: CASSRQDYEQYF

J gene: TRBJ1-5
V gene: TRBV7-8
D gene: TRBD1
clone size: few
CDR3 DNA: TGTGCCAGCAGCCCTCAGGGGGGAATCGGTCAGCCCCAGCATTTT
CDR3 protein: CASSPQGGIGQPQHF

J gene: TRBJ1-4
V gene: TRBV20-1
D gene: .
clone size: .
CDR3 DNA: TGCAGTGCCCGTACTCCGGGGAAACTGTTTTTT
CDR3 protein: CSARTPGKLFF

J gene: TRBJ1-4
V gene: TRBV5-1
D gene: TRBD1
clone size: .
CDR3 DNA: TGCGCCAGCAGCTCAGGGGGCTCAACTAATGAAAAACTGTTTTTT
CDR3 protein: CASSSGGSTNEKLFF

J gene: TRBJ1-6
V gene: TRBV5-1
D gene: TRBD1
clone size: .
CDR3 DNA: TGTGCCAGCAGCTTGGGACAGACTTTGAATTCACCCCTCCACTTT
CDR3 protein: CASSLGQTLNSPLHF

J gene: TRBJ2-1
V gene: TRBV29-1
D gene: .
clone size: many
CDR3 DNA: TGCAGCGTTGAAGCGATGACTAGCTCCTACAATGAGCAGTTCTTC
CDR3 protein: CSVEAMTSSYNEQFF

J gene: TRBJ2-3
V gene: TRBV6-2/TRBV6-3
D gene: .
clone size: .
CDR3 DNA: TGTGCCAGCAGTTACTACGCTAGCGAGAGCACAGATACGCAGTATTTT
CDR3 protein: CASSYYASESTDTQYF

J gene: TRBJ2-5
V gene: TRBV11-2
D gene: .
clone size: many
CDR3 DNA: TGTGCAAGCAGCGTAGTTCCCATTCAAGAGACCCAGTACTTC
CDR3 protein: CASSVVPIQETQYF

J gene: TRBJ2-3
V gene: TRBV5-6
D gene: TRBD2
clone size: .
CDR3 DNA: TGTGCCAGCAGCCCCCTGGGGGAAGCGGGGGGAACAGATACGCAGTATTTT
CDR3 protein: CASSPLGEAGGTDTQYF

J gene: TRBJ2-7
V gene: TRBV6-1
D gene: .
clone size: .
CDR3 DNA: TGTGCCAGCAGTGAAAGCCGTGCTTCCTACGAGCAGTACTTC
CDR3 protein: CASSESRASYEQYF

J gene: TRBJ2-5
V gene: TRBV29-1
D gene: .
clone size: .
CDR3 DNA: TGCAGCGCCCTTATCTGGGTGGGAGTAGTAGAGACCCAGTACTTC
CDR3 protein: CSALIWVGVVETQYF

J gene: TRBJ2-3
V gene: TRBV7-2
D gene: TRBD2
clone size: many
CDR3 DNA: TGTGCCAGCAGCTCCCCCTCCGGACTAGCAAGCACAGATACGCAGTATTTT
CDR3 protein: CASSSPSGLASTDTQYF

J gene: TRBJ1-1
V gene: TRBV29-1
D gene: .
clone size: many
CDR3 DNA: TGCAGCGTTCAGCAGGGTGGGTCTGAAGCTTTCTTT
CDR3 protein: CSVQQGGSEAFF

J gene: TRBJ2-7
V gene: TRBV7-8
D gene: TRBD2
clone size: .
CDR3 DNA: TGTGCCAGCAGCTTACGGGAGCGGGAGGTCTACGAGCAGTACTTC
CDR3 protein: CASSLREREVYEQYF

J gene: TRBJ2-2
V gene: TRBV12-3/TRBV12-4
D gene: .
clone size: few
CDR3 DNA: TGTGCCAGCAGTCTACTTATTCCCGGGGAGCTGTTTTTT
CDR3 protein: CASSLLIPGELFF

J gene: TRBJ2-7
V gene: TRBV2
D gene: .
clone size: many
CDR3 DNA: TGTGCCAGCAGTGTGTCCCCAGAGGATGGGTGGGGATCCTACGAGCAGTACTTC
CDR3 protein: CASSVSPEDGWGSYEQYF

J gene: TRBJ2-2
V gene: TRBV2
D gene: TRBD2
clone size: few
CDR3 DNA: TGTGCCAGCAGCCCGGGACTAATCACCGGGGAGCTGTTTTTT
CDR3 protein: CASSPGLITGELFF

J gene: TRBJ1-1
V gene: TRBV9
D gene: .
clone size: .
CDR3 DNA: TGTGCCAGCAGCGTAGGAGGGAGGGAGACTGAAGCTTTCTTT
CDR3 protein: CASSVGGRETEAFF

J gene: TRBJ1-5
V gene: TRBV6-2/TRBV6-3
D gene: TRBD1
clone size: few
CDR3 DNA: TGTGCCAGCAGGATACAGGGGGCGATTCAGCCCCAGCATTTT
CDR3 protein: CASRIQGAIQPQHF

J gene: TRBJ1-2
V gene: TRBV7-9
D gene: .
clone size: few
CDR3 DNA: TGTGCCAGCACCCCGAGCTACACCTTC
CDR3 protein: CASTPSYTF

J gene: TRBJ2-7
V gene: TRBV20-1
D gene: .
clone size: few
CDR3 DNA: TGCAGTGCAGTCGGCCTCGGGCTCTACGAGCAGTACTTC
CDR3 protein: CSAVGLGLYEQYF

J gene: TRBJ1-2
V gene: TRBV6-1
D gene: .
clone size: few
CDR3 DNA: TGTGCCAGCAGGCAGGGAGAGGGCGATAACTATGGCTACACCTTC
CDR3 protein: CASRQGEGDNYGYTF

J gene: TRBJ1-2
V gene: TRBV19
D gene: .
clone size: few
CDR3 DNA: TGTGCCAGTAGTACCTTGATAGGGTTCCACTATGGCTACACCTTC
CDR3 protein: CASSTLIGFHYGYTF

J gene: TRBJ1-5
V gene: TRBV19
D gene: .
clone size: .
CDR3 DNA: TGTGCCAGCAAAGATCAGGGTGGAGAGGGGCAGCCCCAGCATTTT
CDR3 protein: CASKDQGGEGQPQHF

J gene: TRBJ2-7
V gene: TRBV13
D gene: .
clone size: .
CDR3 DNA: TGTGCCAGCAGCTTGGGTGCTGCGGGCTATGGCTACGAGCAGTACTTC
CDR3 protein: CASSLGAAGYGYEQYF

J gene: TRBJ1-5
V gene: TRBV28
D gene: .
clone size: .
CDR3 DNA: TGTGCCAGCAATACGCAGGGATTGGGCAATCAGCCCCAGCATTTT
CDR3 protein: CASNTQGLGNQPQHF